This T cell receptor beta chain was identified in a study of cytomegalovirus exposure and HLA in healthy donors. Looking at the study overall: Unique TCRs numbering approximately 80 million, obtained from HLA-typed donors, made up an early data release.

This CDR3 is 15 amino acids long. From germline, CDR1 is SGHRS and CDR2 YFSETQ. After removal of 0 bases from V and 6 bases from J, the junction contained 9 bases not matched to a gene. PCR involved 60 Vbeta and 13 Jbeta primers. The table came from immunoSEQ multiplex PCR; TCRdb's copy has only in-frame clones and leaves some out. Of fewer than 150,000 clones listed, 70% to 80% are singletons. Broader study findings: High specificity and sensitivity for cytomegalovirus status were reported for the classifier.

About this clone itself: Its antigen remains unidentified.

Although they were nominally healthy when sampled, donors likely had unrecorded immune exposures. This clonotype was obtained from a woman between 35 and 50 years old in good health and CMV-seropositive. V usage is TRBV5-1 and J usage is TRBJ2-7, with TRBD1 matching over 7 bases. Sequencing was carried out using PBMCs. CDR3 loop: CASSLAGGTISEQYF. The CDR3 region has the DNA TGCGCCAGCAGCTTGGCAGGGGGTACTATCTCCGAGCAGTACTTC. The entire variable domain, with the rest obtained from reference TRBV5-1 and TRBJ2-7, is as follows: KAGVTQTPRYLIKTRGQQVTLSCSPISGHRSVSWYQQTPGQGLQFLFEYFSETQRNKGNFPGRFSGRQFSNSRSEMNVSTLELGDSALYLCASSLAGGTISEQYFGPGTRLTVT.